The sequence of this T cell receptor (beta chain) was determined in a study of blood T cell repertoires in COVID-19. CDR1 and CDR2 (germline): SGHNT, YENEEA. The CDR3 is made up of 16 amino acids. Trimming took 5 bases from V and 10 from J; bases not matched to a gene: 12. Clones were read by immunoSEQ multiplex PCR, and TCRdb kept only the in-frame ones, dropping some. The top ten clones hold roughly 4.5% of a sample with 99,000 or so clones, about 85% of them seen once. The gene calls are TRBV11-3 and TRBJ1-6; 9 bases agree with TRBD1. This receptor was obtained from a man in his fifties or sixties with acute or convalescent COVID-19. The sample consisted of peripheral blood. The DNA for the CDR3 is TGTGCCAGCAGCCAGCCGGGACAGGGATATGGGTCACCCCTCCACTTT. Translated, it gives CASSQPGQGYGSPLHF.